This T cell receptor beta chain comes out of a study of control samples from healthy donors and cancer patients (dated by TCRdb to about 2020). The library was generated by the immunoSEQ multiplex PCR assay. Here the immuneACCESS table is served through TCRdb, limited to in-frame sequences with V and J called. Missing clones are a known gap in these copies; in checked studies unresolved V genes cover under half, and the rest lacks a known reason. This sample has over 150,000 clones in its table, and 94% of those were observed once. Together, the top ten hold approximately 5.5% of the sample. The germline ends are 9 bases apart after V is trimmed by 4 bases and J by 2 bases. The CDR1 and CDR2 encoded by the germline V gene are SGHRS and YFSETQ. Its CDR3 holds 13 amino acids, cysteine through phenylalanine. Just CDR3 DNA is preserved here, 39 bases in frame from base 1. With regard to this clone: Its antigen target is currently unknown. No clone much larger than this one lies a single base away; base qualities are absent.

Material: blood. The chain is assembled from TRBV5-1 and TRBJ1-1, with the D gene too uncertain to name. This TCR derives from a middle-aged man in good health. CDR3 sequence: CASSADSNTEAFF. The nucleotide sequence is given as TGCGCCAGCAGCGCCGACTCAAACACTGAAGCTTTCTTT.